Shown below are 16 T cell receptor beta chains from a single sample sequenced in a study of OX40 agonist ivuxolimab in advanced cancers. The receptor library was made with the immunoSEQ multiplex PCR assay. This is the immuneACCESS table as TCRdb keeps it, with only in-frame sequences that have V and J called. A part of the clones is gone; compared with another copy, unresolved V genes explain less than half, and the rest is unexplained. The sample table contains about 69,000 clones; only one count was recorded for about four fifths of them. Approximately 2.5% of the sample is taken by the ten largest. The sequencing used CD4+ or CD8+ T cells sorted from blood, collected in a trial of the OX40 agonist ivuxolimab. Every receptor here comes from an adult with an advanced solid tumor such as melanoma, head and neck, liver or kidney cancer.

Regarding this clone: One end of the junction fails to match germline, which may point to a read error. CDR3 in amino acids: CASQRASENAEAFF. The CDR3 nucleotides read TGCGCCAGCCAGAGGGCCTCAGAGAACGCTGAAGCTTTCTTT. This chain uses TRBV5-1 with TRBJ1-1; the D is unclear. CDR1 and CDR2 (germline): SGHRS, YFSETQ. The CDR3 runs 14 residues.

The chain recombines TRBV9 with TRBJ2-3; perhaps TRBD1 as D (5 bases). In germline, CDR1 is SGDLS, CDR2 YYNGEE. The length of the CDR3 is 13 residues. V was cut by 1 base and J by 4 bases, with 7 bases left in between. The CDR3 loop reads CASSVQGPDTQYF. CDR3 bases: TGTGCCAGCAGCGTACAGGGCCCAGATACGCAGTATTTT.

V and J are TRBV5-4 and TRBJ1-2; D is unresolved. From germline, CDR1 is SGHNT and CDR2 YYREEE (reference sequence). The CDR3 consists of 14 residues. V lost 5 bases to trimming and J lost 0 bases, with 11 bases between them. The CDR3 DNA sequence: TGTGCCAGCAGTTTTGACACAGCTAACTATGGCTACACCTTC. It codes for CASSFDTANYGYTF.

The chain employs TRBV7-9 and TRBJ1-2; 12 bases fit TRBD1. The J segment lost 2 bases and the V segment lost 4 bases, leaving 2 bases of the junction unmatched. The CDR3 is 15 amino acids. CDR1 is SEHNR and CDR2 is FQNEAQ in the germline V gene (reference sequence). The CDR3 here is CASSWDRGHNYGYTF. In nucleotides, the CDR3 is TGTGCCAGCAGCTGGGACAGGGGGCACAACTATGGCTACACCTTC.

V usage is TRBV28 and J usage is TRBJ1-5; D is perhaps TRBD1 (5 bases). The CDR3 consists of 15 residues. The V and J ends lost 4 bases and 3 bases respectively, with 13 bases between them. Germline assignment: CDR1 MDHEN and CDR2 SYDVKM. CDR3 sequence: CASSSTGRNNQPQHF. The CDR3 DNA is TGTGCCAGCAGTTCTACGGGACGGAACAATCAGCCCCAGCATTTT.

This sequence joins TRBV27 and TRBJ1-4; possible D gene TRBD1, 6 bases. This CDR3 has 16 residues. V shed 5 bases and J shed 2 bases, with 15 bases lying between them. The germline CDR1 and CDR2 sequences are MNHEY and SMNVEV (reference sequence). The CDR3 nucleotides are TGTGCCAGCAGTCTAGGACAGACAATGACTAATGAAAAACTGTTTTTT. Translation: CASSLGQTMTNEKLFF.

The chain is built from TRBV19 and TRBJ2-2; the match to TRBD1 covers 10 bases. CDR1 and CDR2 (germline): LNHDA, SQIVND (reference sequence). V lost 10 bases and J lost 5; bases outside the gene matches: 7. This CDR3 has 14 residues. The DNA for the CDR3 is TGTGCCACCGCGGACAGGGGGTTAACCGGGGAGCTGTTTTTT. It specifies CATADRGLTGELFF. Supplemented by reference TRBV19 and TRBJ2-2, the full variable domain reads DGGITQSPKYLFRKEGQNVTLSCEQNLNHDAMYWYRQDPGQGLRLIYYSQIVNDFQKGDIAEGYSVSREKKESFPLTVTSAQKNPTAFYLCATADRGLTGELFFGEGSRLTVL.

The rearrangement uses TRBV27 and TRBJ2-6; 8 nucleotides line up with TRBD1. This CDR3 comprises 16 residues. V lost 7 bases, J lost 0 bases, and 5 bases stayed unmatched. Per the germline V gene, CDR1 is MNHEY and CDR2 is SMNVEV (reference sequence). CDR3 in amino acids: CASKRQGNSGANVLTF. The CDR3 DNA reads as TGTGCCAGCAAGCGACAGGGGAACTCTGGGGCCAACGTCCTGACTTTC.

V and J are TRBV19 and TRBJ1-1; D gene unclear. CDR1 is LNHDA and CDR2 is SQIVND in the germline V gene (reference sequence). The CDR3 has 15 residues. V shed 1 base and J shed 1 base, with 10 bases lying between them. CDR3 DNA sequence: TGTGCCAGTAGTATAGGAAGGCGAAGGAACACTGAAGCTTTCTTT. Translating gives CASSIGRRRNTEAFF.

This clone is a singleton in its sample. V is TRBV28 and J is TRBJ1-4, with D maybe TRBD1 (5 bases). V dropped 6 bases and J dropped 3 bases, with 17 bases sitting between them. Looked up from germline, CDR1 is MDHEN and CDR2 is SYDVKM. The CDR3 contains 16 residues. CDR3 sequence reads: CASRPPGTGSNEKLFF. The DNA of the CDR3 is TGTGCCAGCAGACCCCCTGGAACAGGATCTAATGAAAAACTGTTTTTT.

The chain has TRBV28 and TRBJ1-5; D is possibly TRBD1 (6 bases). Trimming took off 5 bases at V and 4 bases at J, with 12 bases between the two ends. The CDR3 sequence is 14 residues long. Germline V gene lookup returns CDR1 MDHEN and CDR2 SYDVKM. The CDR3 DNA reads TGTGCCAGCAGTCGAGGGGGGGGAAATCAGCCCCAGCATTTT. It is translated as CASSRGGGNQPQHF.

V usage is TRBV30 and J usage is TRBJ2-2, with no clear D. The germline gives CDR1 GTSNPN, CDR2 SVGIG (reference sequence). The CDR3 is 13 amino acids. Trimming left V 0 bases short and J 4 bases short, with 6 bases between. The CDR3 here is CAWSVLSTGELFF. In DNA, the CDR3 is TGTGCCTGGAGTGTACTGTCCACCGGGGAGCTGTTTTTT. The full variable domain, with the rest looked up from reference TRBV30 and TRBJ2-2, is SQTIHQWPATLVQPVGSPLSLECTVEGTSNPNLYWYRQAAGRGLQLLFYSVGIGQISSEVPQNLSASRPQDRQFILSSKKLLLSDSGFYLCAWSVLSTGELFFGEGSRLTVL.

The rearrangement uses TRBV28 and TRBJ1-2, with D perhaps matching TRBD1 (5 bases). Germline CDR1 and CDR2: MDHEN and SYDVKM. This CDR3 has 15 amino acids. V lost 1 base, J lost 0 bases, and 9 bases lay in between. CDR3 sequence (DNA): TGTGCCAGCAGTTTATTTCGGGACCCTAACTATGGCTACACCTTC. This translates into CASSLFRDPNYGYTF.

The chain is built from TRBV6-5 and TRBJ2-1; 9 positions agree with TRBD2. The CDR3 spans 15 residues. Trimming at V came to 6 bases and at J to 5 bases, leaving 8 bases not matched to a gene. Germline V CDR1 and CDR2: MNHEY, SVGAGI. CDR3 amino acids: CASRPPTSGNNEQFF. DNA for the CDR3: TGTGCCAGCAGGCCCCCGACTAGCGGTAACAATGAGCAGTTCTTC.

V and J are TRBV5-4 and TRBJ1-3; D gene ambiguous. CDR1 and CDR2 from the germline V gene are SGHNT and YYREEE (reference sequence). Trimming shortened V by 4 bases and J by 4 bases, and 9 bases separated the two germline ends. The CDR3 has 13 residues. The CDR3 nucleotides are TGTGCCAGCAGCATAGAGAAGGGAAACACCATATATTTT. Its protein is CASSIEKGNTIYF.

The rearrangement links TRBV2 to TRBJ2-1; TRBD2 matches at 12 bases. CDR3 length: 14 residues. Trimming cost V 6 bases and J 4 bases; bases outside gene matches: 1. CDR1 and CDR2 from the germline V gene are SNHLY and FYNNEI. CDR3 sequence reads: CASRLAGGYNEQFF. The CDR3 DNA reads as TGTGCCAGCAGGCTAGCGGGAGGGTACAATGAGCAGTTCTTC.